This T cell receptor beta chain was sequenced in a study of chemoradiotherapy in HPV16-positive cancers. This clone was detected only a few times. Repeated repertoire sampling spanned the course of chemoradiotherapy. In germline, CDR1 is GTSNPN, CDR2 SVGIG (reference sequence). The CDR3 consists of 13 residues. The V and J ends lost 3 bases and 8 bases respectively, with 13 bases between them. Method: immunoSEQ multiplex PCR; TCRdb's copy keeps in-frame clones and lacks some. The sample has 16,000 or so clones, around three quarters seen once; the top ten hold roughly 8%. The receptor comes from a human donor with HPV-associated anogenital cancer. Sequencing used tumor tissue, obtained from a patient who underwent chemoradiotherapy. This sequence joins TRBV30 and TRBJ2-2; weak D call: TRBD2 (6 bases). In DNA form, the CDR3 reads TGTGCCTGGAGCGCGGAGGGGAAGGGGGAGCTGTTTTTT. Residues: CAWSAEGKGELFF.